This T cell receptor (beta chain) originates from a study of metastatic and nonmetastatic thyroid tumors. Study-wide background: Repertoire data that came from the blood and tumor or nodule tissue of malignant and benign thyroid patients were compared. Study-wide findings and caveats: Reported TCR beta diversity, measured in blood and tumor, was significantly higher for malignant thyroid tumors than for benign nodules.

The entire patient cohort was treatment-naive prior to thyroid surgery. Germline-derived CDR1 and CDR2 are GTSNPN and SVGIG (reference sequence). Trimming stripped 6 bases from V and 2 bases from J, with 13 bases between. This CDR3 is built from 14 residues. In the original workflow: Building a distant-metastasis classifier for papillary thyroid cancer drew on CDR3 differences across clinicopathological groups. TCRdb reassembled clones from the PCR reads with MiXCR. Here the V and J calls rest on TCRdb's processing, not on the authors' analysis. The sample has roughly 40,000 clones, about 17% seen once; the top ten hold around 3.9%. This clone was counted many times. Antigen unknown.

V is TRBV30 and J is TRBJ2-2, with a tentative D call TRBD2 (6 bases). This TCR derives from a female donor with papillary thyroid cancer or a benign thyroid nodule (not recorded which). Some clones in this sample may be carry-over from other donors' samples. The material sequenced was blood. CDR3 residues: CACKGTHNTGELFF. The CDR3 nucleotides read TGTGCCTGTAAGGGGACTCACAACACCGGGGAGCTGTTTTTT. Using reference TRBV30 and TRBJ2-2 for the parts outside the CDR3, the full variable domain is SQTIHQWPATLVQPVGSPLSLECTVEGTSNPNLYWYRQAAGRGLQLLFYSVGIGQISSEVPQNLSASRPQDRQFILSSKKLLLSDSGFYLCACKGTHNTGELFFGEGSRLTVL.